The entry that follows covers one TCR beta chain sequence. Some clones are missing from TCRdb's copy, which holds only in-frame ones; the method was immunoSEQ multiplex PCR. The sample has some 180,000 clones; approximately 80% are singletons. This specimen comes from a study of blood T cell repertoires in COVID-19. Study overall: Both acute and convalescent COVID-19 samples were obtained from the United States, Italy and Spain.

Each exposed participant met a COVID-19 case in the 2 weeks preceding study entry. The TCR was taken from a man in his 60s who had been exposed to COVID-19. The source material was PBMCs or T cells enriched from blood (not recorded which).

CDR3 loop: CATSEWGPGSYGYTF. The CDR3, as DNA: TGTGCCACCTCGGAGTGGGGGCCCGGTTCCTATGGCTACACCTTC. V usage is TRBV27 and J usage is TRBJ1-2, with a weak D call TRBD1 (6 bases). Looked up from germline, CDR1 is MNHEY and CDR2 is SMNVEV (reference sequence). This CDR3 comprises 15 residues. Trimming stripped 10 bases from V and 4 bases from J, with 22 bases between.